Sequencing of this TCR beta chain was carried out in a study of blood T cell repertoires in COVID-19 (dated by TCRdb to 2020 to 2022). Background on the whole study: The collaborator samples originated in the United States, Italy and Spain and spanned the acute and convalescent phases of COVID-19. The material from the prospective study consisted of cDNA or gDNA derived from T cells, B-cell-depleted T cells, or PBMCs. Deeply sampled blood TCRbeta repertoires from subjects exposed to, actively infected with, or recovered from COVID-19 were included in the dataset. The repertoires were made available in a free public database intended to serve as a resource for research on the immune response to SARS-CoV-2. Samples were obtained from the ongoing ImmuneRACE study (first 160 participants) and from 1,254 subjects provided by 6 global collaborators. Nearly every sample came with metadata listing a de-identified subject ID, COVID-19 status, age in years and sex. HLA class I and class II types, where available, came from metadata supplied by the sample provider rather than from assay-based typing.

This clone was counted at least ten times. The antigen it binds to is not known. Per-base qualities were not stored, and no clone one base away is much larger. TCRbeta CDR3 regions were amplified from genomic DNA using the immunoSEQ Assay, a bias-controlled multiplex PCR. Turning to the authors' computational methods: The number of nucleated cells in each sample was estimated by amplification of reference gene primers within the assay. To quantify the absolute abundance of each unique TCRbeta CDR3 rearrangement, sequence reads were collapsed and filtered. Productive Simpson clonality was computed per sample as the square root of Simpson's diversity index over productive rearrangements. The table comes from immuneACCESS by way of TCRdb, which keeps in-frame sequences with V and J called. Part of the clones is missing from these tables; in studies checked, under half for an unresolved V gene and the rest for unknown reasons. The V and J calls and the clone size are those of that table, but D and trimming were determined from the DNA. The table for this sample lists approximately 170,000 clones; roughly 88% of them were counted only once. 6.5% to 7.5% of the sample rests with the top ten.

V is shortened by 3 bases, J by 8 bases, and the region joining them spans 13 bases. The CDR3 sequence holds 13 residues, the cysteine and phenylalanine included. This entry keeps only the CDR3 DNA: 39 bases, framed from base 1. CDR1 is given as MNHNS and CDR2 as SASEGT, both from the germline V gene. One collaborating source in Seattle enrolled patients during active infection and followed them longitudinally through the course of disease. Collaborating institutions collected whole blood in K2EDTA tubes following their own protocols. For TCRbeta analysis, collaborator samples were shipped as frozen whole blood, as isolated PBMCs, or as DNA extracted from either sample type. Overall study results and their limits: How much clinical and demographic metadata was included differed by source and by participant, and the metadata was provided uncurated.

What was sequenced was peripheral blood. The rearrangement joined TRBV6-1 to TRBJ1-2; matching of 5 bases hints at TRBD1 as the D gene. The TCR was taken from a man at least 80 years old with COVID-19, enrolled during active disease. For the CDR3, the sequence is CASSDRQLRGYTF. The sequenced DNA: TGTGCCAGCAGTGACAGACAGCTCAGGGGCTACACCTTC.